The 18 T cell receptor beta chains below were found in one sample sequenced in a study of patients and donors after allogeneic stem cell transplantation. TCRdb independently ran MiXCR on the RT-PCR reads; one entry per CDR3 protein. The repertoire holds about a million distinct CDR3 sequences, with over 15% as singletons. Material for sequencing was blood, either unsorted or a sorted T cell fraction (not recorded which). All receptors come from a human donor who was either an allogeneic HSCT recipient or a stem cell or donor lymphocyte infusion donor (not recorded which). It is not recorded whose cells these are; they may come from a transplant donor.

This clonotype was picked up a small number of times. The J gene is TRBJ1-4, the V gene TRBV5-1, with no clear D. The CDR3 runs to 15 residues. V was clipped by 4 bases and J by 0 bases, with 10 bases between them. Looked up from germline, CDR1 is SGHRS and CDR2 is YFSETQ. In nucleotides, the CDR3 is TGCGCCAGCAGCATCGGCAGTGCAACTAATGAAAAACTGTTTTTT. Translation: CASSIGSATNEKLFF.

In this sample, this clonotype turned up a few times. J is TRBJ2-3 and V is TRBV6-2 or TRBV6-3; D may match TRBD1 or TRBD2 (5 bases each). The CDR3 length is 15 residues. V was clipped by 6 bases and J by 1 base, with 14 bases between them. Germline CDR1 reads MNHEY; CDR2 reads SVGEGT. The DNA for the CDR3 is TGTGCCAGCAGCGATCCTGGGGGAGGCACAGATACGCAGTATTTT. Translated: CASSDPGGGTDTQYF.

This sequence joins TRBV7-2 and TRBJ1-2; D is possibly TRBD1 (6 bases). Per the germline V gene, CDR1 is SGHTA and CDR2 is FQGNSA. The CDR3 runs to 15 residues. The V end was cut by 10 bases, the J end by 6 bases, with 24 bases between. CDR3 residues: CATTLRGGLTNGYTF. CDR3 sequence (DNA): TGTGCCACCACCCTGCGGGGGGGCCTCACCAATGGCTACACCTTC.

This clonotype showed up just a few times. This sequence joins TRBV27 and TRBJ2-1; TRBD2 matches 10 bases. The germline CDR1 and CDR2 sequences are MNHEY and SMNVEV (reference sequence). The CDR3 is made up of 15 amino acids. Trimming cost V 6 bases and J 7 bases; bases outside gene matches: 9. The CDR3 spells CASRPRTSGENEQFF. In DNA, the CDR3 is TGTGCCAGCAGACCCCGGACTAGCGGAGAAAATGAGCAGTTCTTC.

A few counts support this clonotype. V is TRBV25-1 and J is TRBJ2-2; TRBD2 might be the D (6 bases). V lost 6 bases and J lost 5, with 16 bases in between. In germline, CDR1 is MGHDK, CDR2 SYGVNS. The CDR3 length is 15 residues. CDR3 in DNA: TGTGCCAGCAGCCACCAGCGGGCCGGGACCGGGGAGCTGTTTTTT. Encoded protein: CASSHQRAGTGELFF.

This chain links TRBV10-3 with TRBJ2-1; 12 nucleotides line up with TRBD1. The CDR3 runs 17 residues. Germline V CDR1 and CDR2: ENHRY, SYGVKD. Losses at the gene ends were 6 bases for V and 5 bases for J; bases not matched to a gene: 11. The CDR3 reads CAIRRDSGQGANNEQFF. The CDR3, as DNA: TGTGCCATCAGGAGGGATTCGGGACAGGGGGCAAACAATGAGCAGTTCTTC.

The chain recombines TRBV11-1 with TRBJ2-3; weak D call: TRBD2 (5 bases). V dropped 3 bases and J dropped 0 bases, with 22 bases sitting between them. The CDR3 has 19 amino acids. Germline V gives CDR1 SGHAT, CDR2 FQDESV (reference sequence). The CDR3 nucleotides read TGTGCCAGCAGCTTCTCCTCAGGAGGAGGCCGCCCTAGCACAGATACGCAGTATTTT. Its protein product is CASSFSSGGGRPSTDTQYF. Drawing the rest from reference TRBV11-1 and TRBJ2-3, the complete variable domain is EAEVAQSPRYKITEKSQAVAFWCDPISGHATLYWYRQILGQGPELLVQFQDESVVDDSQLPKDRFSAERLKGVDSTLKIQPAELGDSAMYLCASSFSSGGGRPSTDTQYFGPGTRLTVL.

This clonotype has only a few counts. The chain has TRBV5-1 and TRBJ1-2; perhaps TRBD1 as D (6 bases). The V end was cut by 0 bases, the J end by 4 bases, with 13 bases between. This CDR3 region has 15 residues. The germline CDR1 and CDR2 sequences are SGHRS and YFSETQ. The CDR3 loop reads CASSLGDTRLYGYTF. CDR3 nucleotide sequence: TGCGCCAGCAGCTTGGGGGACACTCGTCTCTATGGCTACACCTTC.

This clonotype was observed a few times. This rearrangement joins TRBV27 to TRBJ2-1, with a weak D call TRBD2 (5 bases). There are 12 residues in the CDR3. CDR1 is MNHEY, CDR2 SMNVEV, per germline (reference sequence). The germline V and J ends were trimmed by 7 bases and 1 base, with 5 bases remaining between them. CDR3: CASTGSYNEQFF. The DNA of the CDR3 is TGTGCCAGCACGGGGTCCTACAATGAGCAGTTCTTC.

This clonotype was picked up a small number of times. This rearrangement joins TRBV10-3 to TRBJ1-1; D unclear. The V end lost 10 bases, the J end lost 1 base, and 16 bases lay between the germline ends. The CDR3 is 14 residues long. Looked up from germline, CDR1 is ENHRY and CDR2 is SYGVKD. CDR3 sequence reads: CATKDFTQNTEAFF. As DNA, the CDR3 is TGTGCCACGAAAGATTTTACACAGAACACTGAAGCTTTCTTT.

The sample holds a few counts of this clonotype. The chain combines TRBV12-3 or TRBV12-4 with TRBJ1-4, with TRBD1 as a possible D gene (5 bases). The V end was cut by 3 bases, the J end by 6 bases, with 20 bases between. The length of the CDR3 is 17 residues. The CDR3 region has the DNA TGTGCCAGCAGTTTGGACCTGCCGGGACGGCTTCATGAAAAACTGTTTTTT. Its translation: CASSLDLPGRLHEKLFF.

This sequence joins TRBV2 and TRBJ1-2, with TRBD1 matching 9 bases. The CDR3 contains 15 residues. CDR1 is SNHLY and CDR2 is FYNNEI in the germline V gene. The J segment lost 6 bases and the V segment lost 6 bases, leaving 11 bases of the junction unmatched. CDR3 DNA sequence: TGTGCCAGCAGGGTGACAGGGGGAGATAAGGATGGCTACACCTTC. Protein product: CASRVTGGDKDGYTF.

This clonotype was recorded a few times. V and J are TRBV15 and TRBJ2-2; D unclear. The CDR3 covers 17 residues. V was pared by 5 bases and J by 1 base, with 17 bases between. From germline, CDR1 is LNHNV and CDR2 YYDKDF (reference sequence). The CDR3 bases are TGTGCCACCAGCCGCCCATCTATCCTAATGAACACCGGGGAGCTGTTTTTT. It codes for CATSRPSILMNTGELFF.

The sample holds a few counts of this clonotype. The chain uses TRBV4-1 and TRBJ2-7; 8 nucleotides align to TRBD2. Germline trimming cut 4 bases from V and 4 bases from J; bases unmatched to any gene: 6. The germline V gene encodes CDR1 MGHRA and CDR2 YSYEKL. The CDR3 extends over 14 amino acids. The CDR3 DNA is TGCGCCAGCAGCCGGCGTAGCGGGACTTACGAGCAGTACTTC. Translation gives CASSRRSGTYEQYF.

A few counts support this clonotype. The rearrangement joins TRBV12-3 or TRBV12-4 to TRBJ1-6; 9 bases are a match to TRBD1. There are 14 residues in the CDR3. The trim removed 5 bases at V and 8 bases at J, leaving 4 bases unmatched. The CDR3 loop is CASSDWDRDSPLHF. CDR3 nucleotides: TGTGCCAGCAGTGATTGGGACAGGGATTCACCCCTCCACTTT.

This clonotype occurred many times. CDR3 sequence (DNA): TGTGCCAGCAGCGCCTACGGCAATGAGCAGTTCTTC. This sequence encodes CASSAYGNEQFF. The rearrangement links TRBV9 to TRBJ2-1; D is ambiguous. The CDR3 is made up of 12 amino acids. CDR1 is SGDLS, CDR2 YYNGEE, per germline. Trimming left V 3 bases short and J 6 bases short, with 7 bases between. The variable domain in full, completed from reference TRBV9 and TRBJ2-1, reads DSGVTQTPKHLITATGQRVTLRCSPRSGDLSVYWYQQSLDQGLQFLIQYYNGEERAKGNILERFSAQQFPDLHSELNLSSLELGDSALYFCASSAYGNEQFFGPGTRLTVL.

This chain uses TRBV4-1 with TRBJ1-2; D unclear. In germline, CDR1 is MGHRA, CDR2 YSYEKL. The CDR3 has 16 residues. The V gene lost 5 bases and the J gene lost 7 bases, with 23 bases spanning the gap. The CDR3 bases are TGCGCCAGCAGCGTAATACGCGGGGAGGAGAGGTCTGGCTACACCTTC. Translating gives CASSVIRGEERSGYTF.

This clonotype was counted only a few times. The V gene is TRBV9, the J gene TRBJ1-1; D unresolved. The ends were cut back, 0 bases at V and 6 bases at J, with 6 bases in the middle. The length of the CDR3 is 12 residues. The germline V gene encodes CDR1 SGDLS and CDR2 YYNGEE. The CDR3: CASSVGGSEAFF. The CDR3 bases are TGTGCCAGCAGCGTAGGGGGATCTGAAGCTTTCTTT.